This T cell receptor beta chain was identified in a study of T cell changes during pregnancy in multiple sclerosis. Sequenced by immunoSEQ multiplex PCR; TCRdb stores in-frame clones only, minus some. The sample includes 25,000 to 35,000 clones, approximately 86% of them seen just once. This CDR3 has 16 residues. After removal of 1 base from V and 7 bases from J, the junction contained 9 bases not matched to a gene. Germline V gene lookup returns CDR1 LGHNA and CDR2 YNFKEQ. The V gene is TRBV4-2, the J gene TRBJ2-1; 8 nucleotides match TRBD1. Source: CD8+ T cells from peripheral blood mononuclear cells, taken before pregnancy. This TCR came from a female donor with multiple sclerosis, enrolled in a pregnancy study. The CDR3 region has the DNA TGTGCCAGCAGCCAAGTTCTTCAGGGGGCGGGTAATGAGCAGTTCTTC. Translating gives CASSQVLQGAGNEQFF.